This entry concerns a single TCR beta chain. Researchers ran the PCR with 60 Vbeta and 13 Jbeta primers. The table came from immunoSEQ multiplex PCR; TCRdb's copy has only in-frame clones and leaves some out. The top ten hold about 2.1% of the sample, which has about 90,000 clones, under 85% seen once. These data belong to a study of cytomegalovirus exposure and HLA in healthy donors. Study context: Inside one of the first data releases sat tens of millions of unique TCRs taken from HLA-typed donors.

The TCR sequence derives from a boy aged 5-17 years in good health and CMV-seronegative. Sample: PBMCs.

The CDR3 coding sequence is TGTGCCAGCAGCCCTACTACAATCCAGGGGGCCGAGACCCAGTACTTC. Protein sequence: CASSPTTIQGAETQYF. The chain combines TRBV11-2 with TRBJ2-5; 8 bases are a match to TRBD1. Losses at the gene ends were 5 bases for V and 5 bases for J; bases not matched to a gene: 13. Germline V lookup: CDR1 SGHAT, CDR2 FQNNGV. The CDR3 is 16 residues long.